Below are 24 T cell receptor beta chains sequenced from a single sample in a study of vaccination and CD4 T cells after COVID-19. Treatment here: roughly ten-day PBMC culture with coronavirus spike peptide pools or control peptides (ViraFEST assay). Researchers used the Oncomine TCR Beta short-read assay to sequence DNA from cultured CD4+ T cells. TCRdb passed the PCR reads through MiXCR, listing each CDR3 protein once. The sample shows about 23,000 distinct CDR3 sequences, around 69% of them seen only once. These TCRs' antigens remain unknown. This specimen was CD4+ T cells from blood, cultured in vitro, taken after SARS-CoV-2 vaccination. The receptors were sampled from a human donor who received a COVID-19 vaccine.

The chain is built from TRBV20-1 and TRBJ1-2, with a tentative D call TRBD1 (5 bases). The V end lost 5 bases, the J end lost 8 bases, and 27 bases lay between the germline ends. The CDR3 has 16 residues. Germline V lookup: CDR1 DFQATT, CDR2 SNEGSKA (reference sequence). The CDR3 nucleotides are TGCAGTGCTCGAGGAGTGGTTAGGGGCCGTTTCGGGGGCTACACCTTC. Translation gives CSARGVVRGRFGGYTF.

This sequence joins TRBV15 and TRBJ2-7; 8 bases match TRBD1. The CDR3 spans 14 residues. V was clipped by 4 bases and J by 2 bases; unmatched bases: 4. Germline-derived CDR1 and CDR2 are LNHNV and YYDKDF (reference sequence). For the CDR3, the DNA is TGTGCCACCAGCATCCGGACAGGGCCCTACGAGCAGTACTTC. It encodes CATSIRTGPYEQYF.

The CDR3 loop reads CASSIDRGWAPLHF. The CDR3 DNA reads as TGTGCCAGTAGTATAGATCGGGGTTGGGCACCCCTCCACTTT. The J gene is TRBJ1-6, the V gene TRBV19; D gene uncertain. Trimming left V 0 bases short and J 11 bases short, with 11 bases between. Germline CDR1 reads LNHDA; CDR2 reads SQIVND (reference sequence). There are 14 residues in the CDR3. Looking up the rest from reference TRBV19 and TRBJ1-6 gives the full variable domain: DGGITQSPKYLFRKEGQNVTLSCEQNLNHDAMYWYRQDPGQGLRLIYYSQIVNDFQKGDIAEGYSVSREKKESFPLTVTSAQKNPTAFYLCASSIDRGWAPLHFGNGTRLTVT.

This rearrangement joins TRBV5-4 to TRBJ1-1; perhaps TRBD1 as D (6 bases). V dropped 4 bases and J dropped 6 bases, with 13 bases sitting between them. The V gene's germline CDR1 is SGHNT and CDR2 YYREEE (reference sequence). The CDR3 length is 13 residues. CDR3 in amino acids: CASSLSGVPEAFF. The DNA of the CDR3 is TGTGCCAGCAGCCTTTCAGGGGTCCCTGAAGCTTTCTTT.

CDR3 sequence: CSARTGTPATNEKLFF. CDR3 nucleotides: TGCAGTGCTAGGACAGGCACCCCTGCAACTAATGAAAAACTGTTTTTT. This sequence joins TRBV20-1 and TRBJ1-4; possibly TRBD1 for D (6 bases). Germline V gives CDR1 DFQATT, CDR2 SNEGSKA (reference sequence). V shed 3 bases and J shed 0 bases, with 14 bases lying between them. The CDR3 is 16 amino acids.

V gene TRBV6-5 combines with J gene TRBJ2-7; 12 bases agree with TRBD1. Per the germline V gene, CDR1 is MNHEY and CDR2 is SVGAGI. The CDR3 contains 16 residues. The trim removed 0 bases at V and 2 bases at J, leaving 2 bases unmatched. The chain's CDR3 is CASSYSGTGGPYEQYF. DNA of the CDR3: TGTGCCAGCAGTTACTCCGGGACAGGGGGCCCCTACGAGCAGTACTTC.

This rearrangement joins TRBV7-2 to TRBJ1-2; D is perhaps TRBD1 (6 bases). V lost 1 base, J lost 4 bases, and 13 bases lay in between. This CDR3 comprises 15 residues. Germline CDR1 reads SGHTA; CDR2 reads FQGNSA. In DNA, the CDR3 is TGTGCCAGCAGCTTAGTGCCAGACAGGCCCTATGGCTACACCTTC. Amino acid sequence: CASSLVPDRPYGYTF. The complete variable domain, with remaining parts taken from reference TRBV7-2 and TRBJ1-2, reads GAGVSQSPSNKVTEKGKDVELRCDPISGHTALYWYRQSLGQGLEFLIYFQGNSAPDKSGLPSDRFSAERTGGSVSTLTIQRTQQEDSAVYLCASSLVPDRPYGYTFGSGTRLTVV.

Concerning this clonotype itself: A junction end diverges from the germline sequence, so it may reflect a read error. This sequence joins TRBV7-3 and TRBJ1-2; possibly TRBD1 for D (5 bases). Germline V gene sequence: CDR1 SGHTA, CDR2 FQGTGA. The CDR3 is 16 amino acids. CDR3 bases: TGTGCCAGCAGCTTACTCTCATCAGGGCCCCACCTCCTCGGGTTCTTC. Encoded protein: CASSLLSSGPHLLGFF.

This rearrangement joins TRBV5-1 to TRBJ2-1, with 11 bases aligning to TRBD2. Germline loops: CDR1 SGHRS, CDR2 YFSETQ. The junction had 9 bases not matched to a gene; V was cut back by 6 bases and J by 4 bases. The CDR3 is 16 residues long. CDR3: CASTRSTSGKYNEQFF. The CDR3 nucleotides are TGCGCCAGCACCCGATCGACTAGCGGGAAATACAATGAGCAGTTCTTC.

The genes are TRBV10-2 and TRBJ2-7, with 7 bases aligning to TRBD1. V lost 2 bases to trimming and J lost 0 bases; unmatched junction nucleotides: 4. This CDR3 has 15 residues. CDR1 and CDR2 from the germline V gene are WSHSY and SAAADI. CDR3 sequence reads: CASSETGTVSYEQYF. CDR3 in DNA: TGCGCCAGCAGTGAGACCGGGACAGTCTCCTACGAGCAGTACTTC.

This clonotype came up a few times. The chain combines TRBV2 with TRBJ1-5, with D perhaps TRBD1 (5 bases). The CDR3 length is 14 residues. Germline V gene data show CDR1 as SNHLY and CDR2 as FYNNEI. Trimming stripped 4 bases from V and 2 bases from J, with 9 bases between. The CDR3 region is CASSAGLGNQPQHF. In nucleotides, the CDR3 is TGTGCCAGCAGTGCAGGGTTGGGCAATCAGCCCCAGCATTTT.

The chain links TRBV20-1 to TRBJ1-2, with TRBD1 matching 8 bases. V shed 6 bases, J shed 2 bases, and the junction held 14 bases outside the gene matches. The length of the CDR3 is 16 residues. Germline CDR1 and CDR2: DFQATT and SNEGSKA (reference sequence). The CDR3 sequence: CSATPSDRGGNYGYTF. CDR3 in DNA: TGCAGTGCCACCCCCTCCGACAGGGGTGGAAACTATGGCTACACCTTC.

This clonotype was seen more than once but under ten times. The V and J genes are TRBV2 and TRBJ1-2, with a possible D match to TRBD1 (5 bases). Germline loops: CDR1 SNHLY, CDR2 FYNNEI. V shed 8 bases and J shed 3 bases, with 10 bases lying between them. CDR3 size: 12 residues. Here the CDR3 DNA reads TGTGCCAGCTCGGCGGGGGACTATGGCTACACCTTC. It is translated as CASSAGDYGYTF.

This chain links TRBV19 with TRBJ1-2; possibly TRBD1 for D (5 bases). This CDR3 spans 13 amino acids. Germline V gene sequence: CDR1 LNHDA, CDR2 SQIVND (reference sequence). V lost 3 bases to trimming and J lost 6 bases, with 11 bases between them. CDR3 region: CASSISREDGYTF. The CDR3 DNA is TGTGCCAGTAGTATTTCCAGGGAGGATGGCTACACCTTC.

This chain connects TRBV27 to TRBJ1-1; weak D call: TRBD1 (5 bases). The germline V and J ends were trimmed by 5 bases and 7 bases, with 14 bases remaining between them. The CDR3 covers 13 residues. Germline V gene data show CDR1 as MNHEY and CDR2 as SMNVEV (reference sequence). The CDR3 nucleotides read TGTGCCAGCAGTATGCTGATAACAGGTGAAGCTTTCTTT. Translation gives CASSMLITGEAFF.

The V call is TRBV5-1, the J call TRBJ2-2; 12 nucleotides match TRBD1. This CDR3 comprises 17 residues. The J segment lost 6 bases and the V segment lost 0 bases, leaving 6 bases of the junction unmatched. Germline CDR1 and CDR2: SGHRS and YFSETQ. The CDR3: CASSLAGGQGASGELFF. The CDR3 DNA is TGCGCCAGCAGCTTGGCCGGGGGACAGGGGGCATCCGGGGAGCTGTTTTTT.

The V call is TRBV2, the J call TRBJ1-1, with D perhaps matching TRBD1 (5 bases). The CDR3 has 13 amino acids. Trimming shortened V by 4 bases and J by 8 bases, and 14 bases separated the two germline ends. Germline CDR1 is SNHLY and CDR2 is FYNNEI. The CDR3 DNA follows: TGTGCCAGCAGTGTCGGCAGGGAGTCAGAAGCTTTCTTT. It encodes CASSVGRESEAFF. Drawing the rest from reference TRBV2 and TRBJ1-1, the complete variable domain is EPEVTQTPSHQVTQMGQEVILRCVPISNHLYFYWYRQILGQKVEFLVSFYNNEISEKSEIFDDQFSVERPDGSNFTLKIRSTKLEDSAMYFCASSVGRESEAFFGQGTRLTVV.

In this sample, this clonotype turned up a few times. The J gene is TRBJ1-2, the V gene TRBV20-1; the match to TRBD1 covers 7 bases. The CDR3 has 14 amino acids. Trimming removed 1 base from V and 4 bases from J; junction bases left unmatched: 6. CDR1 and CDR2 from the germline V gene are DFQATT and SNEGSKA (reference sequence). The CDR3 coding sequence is TGCAGTGCTAGAGGTGGACAGGCGACCTATGGCTACACCTTC. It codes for CSARGGQATYGYTF.

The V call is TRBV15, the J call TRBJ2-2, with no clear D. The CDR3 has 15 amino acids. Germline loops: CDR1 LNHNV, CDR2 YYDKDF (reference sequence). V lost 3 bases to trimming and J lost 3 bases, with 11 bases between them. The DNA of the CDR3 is TGTGCCACCAGCAGGGACCCTTACTACACCGGGGAGCTGTTTTTT. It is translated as CATSRDPYYTGELFF.

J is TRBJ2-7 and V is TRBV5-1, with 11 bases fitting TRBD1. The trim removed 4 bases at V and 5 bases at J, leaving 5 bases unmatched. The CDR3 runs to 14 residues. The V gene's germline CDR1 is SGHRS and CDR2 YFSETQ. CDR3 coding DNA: TGCGCCAGCAGCCGGACAGGGGGCCTCGACGAGCAGTACTTC. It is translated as CASSRTGGLDEQYF.

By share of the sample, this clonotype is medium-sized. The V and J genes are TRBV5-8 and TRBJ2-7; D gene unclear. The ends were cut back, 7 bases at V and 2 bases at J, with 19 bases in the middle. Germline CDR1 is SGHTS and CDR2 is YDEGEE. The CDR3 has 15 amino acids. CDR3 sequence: CASLPIAILTYEQYF. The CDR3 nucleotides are TGTGCCAGCCTCCCTATAGCCATTCTCACCTACGAGCAGTACTTC.

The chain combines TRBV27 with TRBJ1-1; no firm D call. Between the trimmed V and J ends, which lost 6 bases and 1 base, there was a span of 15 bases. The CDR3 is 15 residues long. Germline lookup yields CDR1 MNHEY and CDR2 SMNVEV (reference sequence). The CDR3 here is CASRSLARRNTEAFF. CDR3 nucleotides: TGTGCCAGCAGAAGTTTAGCCAGGCGGAACACTGAAGCTTTCTTT.

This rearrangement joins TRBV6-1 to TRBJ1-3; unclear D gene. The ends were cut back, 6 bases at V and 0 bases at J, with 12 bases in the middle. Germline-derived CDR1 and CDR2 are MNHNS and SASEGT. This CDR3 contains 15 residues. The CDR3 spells CASRLLPNSGNTIYF. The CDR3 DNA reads TGTGCCAGCAGGCTCCTCCCGAACTCTGGAAACACCATATATTTT.

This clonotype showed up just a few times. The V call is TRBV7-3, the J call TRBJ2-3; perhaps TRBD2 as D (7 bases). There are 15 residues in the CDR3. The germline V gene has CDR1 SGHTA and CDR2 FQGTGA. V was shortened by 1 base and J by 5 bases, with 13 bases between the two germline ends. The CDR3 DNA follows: TGTGCCAGCAGCTTAAGGGGGGGGCAGGGAGATACGCAGTATTTT. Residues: CASSLRGGQGDTQYF. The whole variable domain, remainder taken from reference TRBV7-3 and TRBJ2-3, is GAGVSQTPSNKVTEKGKYVELRCDPISGHTALYWYRQSLGQGPEFLIYFQGTGAADDSGLPNDRFFAVRPEGSVSTLKIQRTERGDSAVYLCASSLRGGQGDTQYFGPGTRLTVL.